The clone carrying this T cell receptor beta chain was recorded a few times. The target antigen is unknown. The data belong to a study of T cells after yellow fever vaccination. By 5'RACE template switching, TCR cDNA was produced, with a universal primer site and UMIs added in the process. TCRdb analysed the 5' RACE reads with MiXCR anew, one entry per CDR3 protein. The data hold around 310,000 distinct CDR3 sequences, with 8.7% observed a single time. Study-wide findings and caveats: Post-booster repertoires again held most primary-vaccination clones (roughly 96% CD4, 75% to 90% CD8).

CDR1 SGHDT and CDR2 YYEEEE come from the germline V gene. CDR3 length: 15 residues. V trimming: 3 bases; J trimming: 3 bases; junction bases outside the gene matches: 6. The receptor was isolated from a man between 18 and 35 years old who received the YFV17D yellow fever vaccine. This chain uses TRBV5-6 with TRBJ2-1; 7 positions match TRBD1. The material sequenced was PBMCs, taken on the day of the first yellow fever vaccination. CDR3 amino acids: CASSWDRSLYNEQFF. The CDR3 bases are TGTGCCAGCAGCTGGGACAGAAGTCTCTACAATGAGCAGTTCTTC.